The 11 T cell receptor beta chains given below trace back to one sample, sequenced in a study of T cells in Graves' hyperthyroidism and ophthalmopathy (dated by TCRdb to between 2018 and 2021). The library came from multiplex PCR. The instrument was an Illumina HiSeq 2000. The TCR beta CDR3 regions were amplified from the RNA transcripts. A first-round RT-PCR of the TCR CDR3 used the HTBI primer set with the Qiagen OneStep RT-PCR kit. The public sequencing data were trimmed at Q25 with fastp and processed into clonotypes with MiXCR by TCRdb, which kept only in-frame beta chains. Rows merge per CDR3 protein into single entries with the most common DNA and genes. Within this sample are hundreds of thousands of distinct CDR3 sequences, with approximately 36% of them counted one time only. Roughly 31% of the sample is held by the ten biggest clonotypes. The sample taken for sequencing was blood. The receptors originated from a woman between 40 and 50 years old with Graves' hyperthyroidism.

This chain joins TRBV20-1 and TRBJ2-5, with D possibly TRBD2 on 5 matching bases. The V and J ends lost 6 bases and 10 bases respectively, with 9 bases between them. Looked up from germline, CDR1 is DFQATT and CDR2 is SNEGSKA (reference sequence). This CDR3 comprises 9 residues. This CDR3 is CSAPRDQYF. Here the CDR3 DNA reads TGCAGTGCCCCTCGGGACCAGTACTTC.

This clonotype was counted a few times. A read error may explain this, as a much larger clone is one base away. The chain employs TRBV19 and TRBJ1-3; D gene unclear. Per the germline V gene, CDR1 is LNHDA and CDR2 is SQIVND (reference sequence). The CDR3 sequence is 14 residues long. The CDR3 is CANSIYDAGNTIYF. CDR3 DNA sequence: TGTGCCAATAGTATCTATGACGCTGGAAACACCATATATTTT.

In its sample, this clonotype was seen many times. This chain links TRBV19 with TRBJ1-1; TRBD1 is a possible D gene (5 bases). Germline CDR1 and CDR2: LNHDA and SQIVND (reference sequence). Trimming took 10 bases from V and 3 from J, leaving 9 bases between them. This CDR3 spans 11 amino acids. The CDR3 region has the DNA TGTGCCACCAACAGGTACACTGAAGCTTTCTTT. It yields the protein CATNRYTEAFF.

The table lists this clonotype with many counts. V and J are TRBV29-1 and TRBJ1-1; D uncertain. Trimming shortened V by 6 bases and J by 1 base, and 12 bases separated the two germline ends. CDR1 SQVTM and CDR2 ANQGSEA come from the germline V gene. This CDR3 has 13 residues. The CDR3 nucleotides read TGCAGCGTGGAGGTCATTGAGAACACTGAAGCTTTCTTT. Encoded protein: CSVEVIENTEAFF.

The V gene is TRBV6-1, the J gene TRBJ1-5; D perhaps matches TRBD1 (5 bases). The CDR3 is 14 amino acids. CDR1 is MNHNS, CDR2 SASEGT, per germline. V was trimmed by 3 bases and J by 7 bases, leaving 13 bases between them. The DNA for the CDR3 is TGTGCCAGCAGTGAGGTGGGGGATCACCAGCCCCAGCATTTT. Its translation is CASSEVGDHQPQHF.

This clonotype has only a few counts. One end of the junction is discordant with germline, which a read error may explain. The chain recombines TRBV7-3 with TRBJ1-1; 8 bases are a match to TRBD1. The CDR3 spans 15 residues. Germline V gene lookup returns CDR1 SGHTA and CDR2 FQGTGA. The CDR3 protein is CASSQLPGGYTEAFF. The CDR3 DNA reads TGCGCCAGCAGCCAGTTACCAGGGGGCTACACTGAAGCTTTCTTT.

This clonotype was recorded many times. The chain recombines TRBV7-9 with TRBJ2-5, with D possibly matching TRBD2 (5 bases). Germline loops: CDR1 SEHNR, CDR2 FQNEAQ (reference sequence). With 5 bases removed from V and 3 bases from J, the gap between germline ends came to 10 bases. The CDR3 extends over 13 amino acids. The CDR3 DNA reads TGTGCCAGCAGCCGGGGTTCGGAAGAGACCCAGTACTTC. This gives the protein CASSRGSEETQYF.

At least ten counts were recorded for this clonotype. This rearrangement joins TRBV29-1 to TRBJ2-6, with unresolved D. Germline lookup yields CDR1 SQVTM and CDR2 ANQGSEA. V was shortened by 0 bases and J by 2 bases, with 5 bases between the two germline ends. CDR3 size: 14 residues. As DNA, the CDR3 is TGCAGCGTTGAAGACCAAGCTGGGGCCAACGTCCTGACTTTC. Protein sequence: CSVEDQAGANVLTF.

The chain joins TRBV9 to TRBJ1-1; D uncertain. Deletions cut 2 bases from V and 0 bases from J, with 11 bases between. Germline CDR1 and CDR2: SGDLS and YYNGEE. The length of the CDR3 is 15 residues. CDR3 region: CASSVPDTLNTEAFF. In nucleotides, the CDR3 is TGTGCCAGCAGCGTCCCCGACACCCTGAACACTGAAGCTTTCTTT.

This clonotype was observed a few times. Its ends do not fully match the called genes, so a read error is possible. The chain carries TRBV5-1 and TRBJ1-5, with D maybe TRBD1 (5 bases). The CDR3 extends over 15 amino acids. The germline V gene encodes CDR1 SGHRS and CDR2 YFSETQ. The DNA of the CDR3 is TGTGCCAGCAGCTTGGTTGACCCGGGGCGTCAGCCCCAGCATTTT. This codes for CASSLVDPGRQPQHF.

Concerning this clonotype: Given a much more abundant clone one base away, this may be a read error. This chain connects TRBV7-9 to TRBJ2-5; D might be TRBD1 or TRBD2, each matching 6 bases. Germline CDR1 is SEHNR and CDR2 is FQNEAQ (reference sequence). V was trimmed by 3 bases and J by 2 bases, leaving 13 bases between them. The CDR3 runs to 15 residues. Written as DNA, the CDR3 is TGTGCCAGCAGCTTCAGGGGAGGTCTTCAAGAGACCCAGTACTTC. Translated, it gives CASSFRGGLQETQYF.